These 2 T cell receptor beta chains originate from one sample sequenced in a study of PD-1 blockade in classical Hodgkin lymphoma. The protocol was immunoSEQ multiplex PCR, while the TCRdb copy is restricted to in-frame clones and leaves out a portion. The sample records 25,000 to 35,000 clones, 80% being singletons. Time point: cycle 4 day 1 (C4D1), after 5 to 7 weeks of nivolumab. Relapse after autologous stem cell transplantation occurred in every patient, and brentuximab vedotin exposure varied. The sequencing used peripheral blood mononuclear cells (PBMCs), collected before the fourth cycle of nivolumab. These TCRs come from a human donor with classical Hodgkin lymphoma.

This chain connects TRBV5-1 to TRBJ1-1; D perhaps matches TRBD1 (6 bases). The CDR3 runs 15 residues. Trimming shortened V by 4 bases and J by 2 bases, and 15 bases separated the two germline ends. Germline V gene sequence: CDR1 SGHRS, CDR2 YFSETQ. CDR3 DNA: TGCGCCAGCAGCCAAGTACAGGGCATCAACACTGAAGCTTTCTTT. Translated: CASSQVQGINTEAFF.

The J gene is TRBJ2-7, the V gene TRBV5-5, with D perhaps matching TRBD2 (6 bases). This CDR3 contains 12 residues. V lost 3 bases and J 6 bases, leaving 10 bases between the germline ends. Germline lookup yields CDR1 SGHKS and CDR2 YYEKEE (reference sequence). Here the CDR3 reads CASSWDSGEQYF. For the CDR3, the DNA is TGTGCCAGCAGCTGGGACTCAGGCGAGCAGTACTTC.